Below are 21 T cell receptor beta chains sequenced from a single sample in a study of blood T cell repertoires in COVID-19 (dated by TCRdb to 2018 to 2020). The library was produced with the immunoSEQ multiplex PCR assay. TCRdb carries this immuneACCESS record with in-frame sequences only. Its versions omit some clonotypes, under half of them owing to an unresolved V gene in the studies checked, with the rest unexplained. The sample contains 130,000 or so clones, around 77% of them found a single time. Of the sample, 6.5% to 9% falls within the top ten clones. The material sequenced was peripheral blood. The receptors were gathered from a human donor in a cohort sampled during active COVID-19.

This clone has a single count. The chain has TRBV10-3 and TRBJ1-1; 8 bases map to TRBD1. The junction had 11 bases not matched to a gene; V was cut back by 7 bases and J by 4 bases. CDR3 length equals 15 residues. CDR1 and CDR2 (germline): ENHRY, SYGVKD. The CDR3, as DNA: TGTGCCATCACCGAGACAGGGGCCGGGGGCACTGAAGCTTTCTTT. Protein: CAITETGAGGTEAFF.

The V call is TRBV7-2, the J call TRBJ1-4; maybe TRBD1 (5 bases). The germline V gene encodes CDR1 SGHTA and CDR2 FQGNSA. The CDR3 extends over 16 amino acids. V was clipped by 2 bases and J by 2 bases, with 12 bases between them. CDR3: CASSLKGHLTNEKLFF. The CDR3 DNA reads as TGTGCCAGCAGCTTAAAGGGGCATTTGACTAATGAAAAACTGTTTTTT.

In this sample, this clone turned up a few times. This rearrangement joins TRBV11-2 to TRBJ1-6; 9 positions agree with TRBD1. Germline V gene sequence: CDR1 SGHAT, CDR2 FQNNGV. CDR3 length: 18 residues. V shed 5 bases, J shed 0 bases, and the junction held 8 bases outside the gene matches. CDR3 nucleotides: TGTGCCAGCAGCCAAAGACAGGGGGGAAGCTCCTATAATTCACCCCTCCACTTT. Amino acids: CASSQRQGGSSYNSPLHF.

The chain is built from TRBV5-4 and TRBJ2-7; a possible D gene is TRBD2 (6 bases). Germline CDR1 and CDR2: SGHNT and YYREEE (reference sequence). Between the trimmed V and J ends, which lost 1 base and 2 bases, there was a span of 7 bases. This CDR3 is built from 13 residues. CDR3 sequence: CASSLRGTYEQYF. The CDR3 DNA is TGTGCCAGCAGCTTGCGGGGGACCTACGAGCAGTACTTC.

The chain has TRBV19 and TRBJ1-2, with D perhaps matching TRBD1 (6 bases). Trimming shortened V by 6 bases and J by 5 bases, and 22 bases separated the two germline ends. The germline gives CDR1 LNHDA, CDR2 SQIVND (reference sequence). CDR3 length: 16 residues. CDR3 in DNA: TGTGCCAGTAGAGACGGAGCGGCAGGGGCAGGATATGGCTACACCTTC. Translating it yields CASRDGAAGAGYGYTF.

The chain couples TRBV5-4 to TRBJ1-2, with TRBD1 matching over 7 bases. The CDR3 loop spans 16 amino acids. From germline, CDR1 is SGHNT and CDR2 YYREEE (reference sequence). Losses at the gene ends were 3 bases for V and 8 bases for J; bases not matched to a gene: 16. The CDR3 is CASSSEDYRGTGGYTF. In DNA, the CDR3 is TGTGCCAGCAGCTCTGAGGATTACAGGGGTACGGGGGGCTACACCTTC.

This chain connects TRBV6-5 to TRBJ1-5; TRBD1 might be the D (6 bases). The V end lost 10 bases, the J end lost 5 bases, and 12 bases lay between the germline ends. The CDR3 covers 12 residues. CDR1 and CDR2 (germline): MNHEY, SVGAGI. The CDR3, as DNA: TGTGCCACGACACAGGGTGATCAGCCCCAGCATTTT. Amino acid sequence: CATTQGDQPQHF.

This chain joins TRBV13 and TRBJ2-7; D might be TRBD2 (7 bases). This CDR3 comprises 16 residues. CDR1 and CDR2 (germline): PRHDT, FYEKMQ (reference sequence). The germline V and J ends were trimmed by 8 bases and 3 bases, with 23 bases remaining between them. The CDR3 region is CASSTSEGGSGYEQYF. The DNA for the CDR3 is TGTGCCAGCTCAACCTCGGAGGGGGGGTCTGGCTACGAGCAGTACTTC.

The chain recombines TRBV6-1 with TRBJ2-7, with no clear D. The germline CDR1 and CDR2 sequences are MNHNS and SASEGT. V was trimmed by 3 bases and J by 2 bases, leaving 11 bases between them. CDR3 size: 14 residues. CDR3 region: CASSDRLRPYEQYF. DNA of the CDR3: TGTGCCAGCAGTGACCGACTGAGACCCTACGAGCAGTACTTC.

This rearrangement joins TRBV13 to TRBJ2-6, with a possible D match to TRBD2 (5 bases). The CDR3 is 16 residues long. Trimming shortened V by 1 base and J by 0 bases, and 7 bases separated the two germline ends. CDR1 is PRHDT and CDR2 is FYEKMQ in the germline V gene (reference sequence). Written as DNA, the CDR3 is TGTGCCAGCAGCTTAGTGGGGAGCTCTGGGGCCAACGTCCTGACTTTC. Protein sequence: CASSLVGSSGANVLTF.

V is TRBV13 and J is TRBJ2-7; 8 bases are a match to TRBD2. Germline V lookup: CDR1 PRHDT, CDR2 FYEKMQ (reference sequence). V lost 7 bases, J lost 5 bases, and 10 bases stayed unmatched. This CDR3 has 14 residues. CDR3: CASTREGPGDEQYF. In DNA form, the CDR3 reads TGTGCCAGCACCCGGGAGGGACCGGGGGACGAGCAGTACTTC.

The gene calls are TRBV2 and TRBJ1-1; perhaps TRBD1 as D (5 bases). Germline CDR1 is SNHLY and CDR2 is FYNNEI. CDR3 length: 13 amino acids. Trimming took 4 bases from V and 7 from J, leaving 13 bases between them. The CDR3 nucleotides are TGTGCCAGCAGTGTTACAGGTCTTGATGAAGCTTTCTTT. This encodes CASSVTGLDEAFF.

V gene TRBV4-1 combines with J gene TRBJ2-5, with 7 bases matching TRBD1. Trimming took 2 bases from V and 2 from J; bases not matched to a gene: 8. Germline-derived CDR1 and CDR2 are MGHRA and YSYEKL. The CDR3 loop spans 16 amino acids. CDR3 bases: TGCGCCAGCAGCCAACCCAGACAGGGATCTCAAGAGACCCAGTACTTC. Its protein product is CASSQPRQGSQETQYF.

V usage is TRBV20-1 and J usage is TRBJ2-7; TRBD1 aligns across 8 bases. The ends lost 3 bases at V and 0 bases at J; junction bases unmatched: 7. Germline V CDR1 and CDR2: DFQATT, SNEGSKA (reference sequence). The CDR3 is 15 amino acids. CDR3 loop: CSASKTGVSSYEQYF. The CDR3 coding sequence is TGCAGTGCTAGTAAGACAGGGGTGAGCTCCTACGAGCAGTACTTC.

This CDR3 is CASSLSTGGGYEQYF. CDR3 nucleotide sequence: TGCGCCAGCAGCCTCTCGACAGGGGGCGGGTACGAGCAGTACTTC. The V call is TRBV5-1, the J call TRBJ2-7; 10 bases are shared with TRBD1. The CDR3 covers 15 residues. Germline V gene data show CDR1 as SGHRS and CDR2 as YFSETQ. Trimming cost V 4 bases and J 4 bases; bases outside gene matches: 8.

The rearrangement links TRBV28 to TRBJ2-7; 13 positions agree with TRBD2. CDR3 size: 14 residues. V shed 6 bases, J shed 5 bases, and the junction held 4 bases outside the gene matches. Germline V gene sequence: CDR1 MDHEN, CDR2 SYDVKM. The CDR3, as DNA: TGTGCCAGCAGAAGGACTAGCGGGAGTGACGAGCAGTACTTC. Protein product: CASRRTSGSDEQYF.

The chain couples TRBV13 to TRBJ2-7; D ambiguous. Germline CDR1 and CDR2: PRHDT and FYEKMQ (reference sequence). V shed 6 bases and J shed 0 bases, with 6 bases lying between them. The CDR3 runs to 12 residues. The CDR3 protein is CASSVSSYEQYF. CDR3 nucleotide sequence: TGTGCCAGCAGTGTCAGCTCCTACGAGCAGTACTTC.

In regard to this clone: The junction and the germline gene differ at one end; a read error may be behind it. The chain recombines TRBV13 with TRBJ2-7, with 11 bases matching TRBD2. This CDR3 comprises 15 residues. Germline V gene data show CDR1 as PRHDT and CDR2 as FYEKMQ (reference sequence). This CDR3 is CASSLGTSGPYEQYF. The CDR3, as DNA: TGTGCCAGCAGCCTAGGGACTAGCGGACCCTACGAGCAGTACTTC.

The chain employs TRBV5-1 and TRBJ1-6; 10 bases are a match to TRBD1. The CDR3 covers 14 residues. Per the germline V gene, CDR1 is SGHRS and CDR2 is YFSETQ. V lost 4 bases, J lost 10 bases, and 5 bases stayed unmatched. CDR3 sequence reads: CASSRDRGRSPLHF. DNA of the CDR3: TGCGCCAGCAGCCGGGACAGGGGCCGGTCACCCCTCCACTTT.

The V and J genes are TRBV5-6 and TRBJ2-5; D is unclear. From germline, CDR1 is SGHDT and CDR2 YYEEEE. This CDR3 is built from 13 residues. Trimming stripped 1 base from V and 1 base from J, with 5 bases between. DNA for the CDR3: TGTGCCAGCAGCTTGAGAGCCCAAGAGACCCAGTACTTC. Its translation: CASSLRAQETQYF.

The V gene is TRBV6-5, the J gene TRBJ1-5, with unresolved D. The CDR3 consists of 13 residues. CDR1 is MNHEY, CDR2 SVGAGI, per germline. Trimming pared 2 bases from V and 4 bases from J, leaving 6 bases between. CDR3 loop: CASSYEVNQPQHF. DNA for the CDR3: TGTGCCAGCAGTTACGAGGTGAATCAGCCCCAGCATTTT.